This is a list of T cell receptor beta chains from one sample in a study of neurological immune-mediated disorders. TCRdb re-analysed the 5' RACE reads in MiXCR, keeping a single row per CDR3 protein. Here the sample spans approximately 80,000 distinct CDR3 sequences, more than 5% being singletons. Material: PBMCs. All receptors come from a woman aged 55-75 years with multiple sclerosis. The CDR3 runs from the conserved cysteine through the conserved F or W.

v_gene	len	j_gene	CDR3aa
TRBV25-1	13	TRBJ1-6	CASSELRNSPLHF
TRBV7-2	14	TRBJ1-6	CASSDGTGNSPLHF
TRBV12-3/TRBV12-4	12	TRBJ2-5	CASSPPTQTQYF
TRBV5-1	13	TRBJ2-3	CASSLSPGQDQYF
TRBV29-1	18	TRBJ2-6	CSVGGGTGGLSGANVLTF
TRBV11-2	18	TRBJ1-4	CASSSGGDPVWANEKLFF
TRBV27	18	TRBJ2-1	CASRSFTDREGSYNEQFF
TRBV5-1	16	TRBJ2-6	CASSPGPSSGANVLTF
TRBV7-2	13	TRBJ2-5	CASRPGGQETQYF
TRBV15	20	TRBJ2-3	CATSRGAAGTSGGTRDTQYF
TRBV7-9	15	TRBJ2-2	CASSLTGVPTGELFF
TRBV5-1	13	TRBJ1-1	CASSLIGATEAFF
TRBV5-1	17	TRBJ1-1	CASSFEQVALRGTEAFF
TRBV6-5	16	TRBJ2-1	CASSYNSGGAVNEQFF
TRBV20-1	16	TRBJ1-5	CSARDWGQNINQPQHF
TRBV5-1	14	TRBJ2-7	CASSVVDNTYEQYF
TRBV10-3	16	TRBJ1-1	CAISDRGHLKNTEAFF
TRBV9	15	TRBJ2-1	CASSAGGSSYNEQFF
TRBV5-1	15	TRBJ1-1	CASSRGQGIVTEAFF
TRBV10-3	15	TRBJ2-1	CAIRDSGGSYNEQFF
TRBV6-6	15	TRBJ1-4	CASSGPGQGGEKLFF
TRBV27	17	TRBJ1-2	CASRRGLDGGDNYGYTF
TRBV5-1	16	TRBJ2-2	CASSPYKQGHTGELFF
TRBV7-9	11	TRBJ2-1	CASSPYNEQFF
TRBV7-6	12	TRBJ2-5	CASGSGGETQYF
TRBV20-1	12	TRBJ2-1	CSGGGLLDEQFF
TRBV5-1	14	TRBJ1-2	CASSPEGSGYGYTF
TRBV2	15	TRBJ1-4	CASSYTGGTNEKLFF
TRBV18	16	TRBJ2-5	CASSPPGSLDAETQYF